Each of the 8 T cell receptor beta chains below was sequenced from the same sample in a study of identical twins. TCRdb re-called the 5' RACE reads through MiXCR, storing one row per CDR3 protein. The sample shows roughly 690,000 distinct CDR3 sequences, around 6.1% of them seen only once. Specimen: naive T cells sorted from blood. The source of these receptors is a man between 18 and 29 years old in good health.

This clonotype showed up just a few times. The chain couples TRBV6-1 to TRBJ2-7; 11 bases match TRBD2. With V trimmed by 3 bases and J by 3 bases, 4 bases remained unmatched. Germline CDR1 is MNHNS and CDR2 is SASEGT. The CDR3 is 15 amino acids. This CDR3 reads CASSDGTSGHYEQYV. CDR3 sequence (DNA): TGTGCCAGCAGTGACGGGACTAGCGGCCACTACGAGCAGTACGTC.

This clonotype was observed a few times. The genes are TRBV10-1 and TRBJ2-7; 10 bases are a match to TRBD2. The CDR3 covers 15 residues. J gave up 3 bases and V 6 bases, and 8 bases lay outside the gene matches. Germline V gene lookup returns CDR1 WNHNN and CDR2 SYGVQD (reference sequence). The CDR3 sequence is CASRRTSGDFYEQYV. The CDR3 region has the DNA TGCGCCAGCAGGCGGACTAGCGGTGATTTCTACGAGCAGTACGTC.

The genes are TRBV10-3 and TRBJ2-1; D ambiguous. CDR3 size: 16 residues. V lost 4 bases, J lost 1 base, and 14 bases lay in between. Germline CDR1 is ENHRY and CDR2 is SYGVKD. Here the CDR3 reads CAISALAGFSYNEQFF. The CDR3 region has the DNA TGTGCCATCAGTGCCCTGGCAGGTTTTTCCTACAATGAGCAGTTCTTC.

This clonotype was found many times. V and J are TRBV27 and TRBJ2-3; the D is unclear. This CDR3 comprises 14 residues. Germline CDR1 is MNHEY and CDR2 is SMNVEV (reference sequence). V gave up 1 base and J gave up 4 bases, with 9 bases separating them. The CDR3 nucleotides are TGTGCCAGCAGTTTATTGGGGATGGCAGATACGCAGTATTTT. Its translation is CASSLLGMADTQYF.

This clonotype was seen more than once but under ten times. The CDR3 region has the DNA TGTGCCAGCAGTTTACAGACCGGGACTGGAGGCCTCTACGAGCAGTACGTC. Translation gives CASSLQTGTGGLYEQYV. The V and J genes are TRBV28 and TRBJ2-7; D possibly corresponds to TRBD2 (6 bases). The V gene's germline CDR1 is MDHEN and CDR2 SYDVKM. Deletions cut 2 bases from V and 3 bases from J, with 20 bases between. This CDR3 spans 17 amino acids.

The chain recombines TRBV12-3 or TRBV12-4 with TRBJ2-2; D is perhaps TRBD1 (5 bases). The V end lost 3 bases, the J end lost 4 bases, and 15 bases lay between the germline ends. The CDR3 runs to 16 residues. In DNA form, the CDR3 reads TGTGCCAGCAGTTTTGAATCTATGGGGCCCACCGGGGAGCTGTTTTTT. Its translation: CASSFESMGPTGELFF.

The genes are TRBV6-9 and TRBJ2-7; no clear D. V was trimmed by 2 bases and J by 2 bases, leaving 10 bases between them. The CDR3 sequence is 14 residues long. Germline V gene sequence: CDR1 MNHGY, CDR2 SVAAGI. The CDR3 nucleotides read TGTGCCAGCAGTTATCCTGACACCGCCTACGAGCAGTACGTC. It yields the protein CASSYPDTAYEQYV.

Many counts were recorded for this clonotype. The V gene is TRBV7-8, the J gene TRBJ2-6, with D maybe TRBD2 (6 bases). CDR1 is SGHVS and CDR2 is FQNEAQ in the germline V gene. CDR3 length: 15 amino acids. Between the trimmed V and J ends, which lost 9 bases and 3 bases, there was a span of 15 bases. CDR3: CASTLGGYGANVLTF. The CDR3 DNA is TGTGCCAGTACCCTGGGGGGATATGGGGCCAACGTCCTGACTTTC.